A selection of T cell receptor beta chains follows, all from one sample in a study of cytomegalovirus exposure and HLA in healthy donors. Sequenced by immunoSEQ multiplex PCR; TCRdb stores in-frame clones only, minus some. The profile shows around 120,000 clones, over 65% of them singletons. Sequences were obtained from PBMCs. These receptors were collected from a female donor in good health and CMV-seropositive. The CDR3 runs from the conserved cysteine through the conserved F or W. The D gene is left open where the match is weak. The size of a clone is reported for some rows only, either as once, few or many, or as a class for expanded clones.

size	V	J	D	DNA	CDR3
few	TRBV6-1	TRBJ1-4	NA	TGTGCCAGCGTAATAGGAGGGGTGGCTAATGAAAAACTGTTTTTT	CASVIGGVANEKLFF
NA	TRBV20-1	TRBJ1-1	NA	TGCAGTGCTAGAAGACAGCCTGAAGCTTTCTTT	CSARRQPEAFF
few	TRBV28	TRBJ1-1	NA	TGTGCCAGCAGTTTAATCTGGGGGGCTGAAGCTTTCTTT	CASSLIWGAEAFF
NA	TRBV11-1	TRBJ2-1	TRBD1	TGTGCCAGCAGCGCAACTCGTGGGACAGGGGTCTACAATGAGCAGTTCTTC	CASSATRGTGVYNEQFF
NA	TRBV27	TRBJ2-3	NA	TGTGCCAGCAGTTTATCAAGGGGGGATACGCAGTATTTT	CASSLSRGDTQYF
once	TRBV2	TRBJ1-2	TRBD1	TGTGCCAGCAGTGACTCCTTTTCAACAGGGGTCTACTATGGCTACACCTTC	CASSDSFSTGVYYGYTF
NA	TRBV30	TRBJ1-6	TRBD1	TGTGCCTGGCTCAGGGGGCTTAATTCACCCCTCCACTTT	CAWLRGLNSPLHF
NA	TRBV19	TRBJ1-2	TRBD1	TGTGCCAGTATAGGGGGCAATGGCTACACCTTC	CASIGGNGYTF
NA	TRBV4-3	TRBJ1-1	NA	TGCGCCAGCAGCCAAATAAAGGAGACTGAAGCTTTCTTT	CASSQIKETEAFF
NA	TRBV29-1	TRBJ2-2	NA	TGCAGCGTCGAATCGACCGGGGAGCTGTTTTTT	CSVESTGELFF
NA	TRBV9	TRBJ2-5	NA	TGTGCCAGCAGCGAGAGGGCCGGGGAGACCCAGTACTTC	CASSERAGETQYF
NA	TRBV5-1	TRBJ2-3	TRBD2	TGCGCCAGCAGCCCTAGCGGTTCTAGCACAGATACGCAGTATTTT	CASSPSGSSTDTQYF
few	TRBV11-2	TRBJ1-1	NA	TGTGCCAGCAGCGCCACCGGGACAACGAACACTGAAGCTTTCTTT	CASSATGTTNTEAFF
NA	TRBV7-9	TRBJ2-5	TRBD2	TGTGCCAGCAGCTTCGGAGCGGGGGGGGCGTACCAAGAGACCCAGTACTTC	CASSFGAGGAYQETQYF
NA	TRBV27	TRBJ2-5	NA	TGTGCCAGCAGTCCCTACGGAGCCGGAGAGACCCAGTACTTC	CASSPYGAGETQYF
NA	TRBV28	TRBJ2-7	TRBD1	TGTGCCAGCAGTTTAGCCACAGGGGCCGGGGACTACGAGCAGTACTTC	CASSLATGAGDYEQYF
few	TRBV19	TRBJ1-2	NA	TGTGCCAGTATTCCGACAGGCTTCACCTATGGCTACACCTTC	CASIPTGFTYGYTF
NA	TRBV28	TRBJ1-4	TRBD1	TGTGCCAGCAGAAGACCGACCGGACAGGCCCTAAAACTGTTTTTT	CASRRPTGQALKLFF